A single sample is the source of the 10 T cell receptor beta chains below, sequenced in a study of T cells in Graves' hyperthyroidism and ophthalmopathy. Researchers amplified the TCR beta CDR3 regions from RNA transcripts. A set of HTBI primers served as the primers for a first-round RT-PCR of the TCR CDR3. TCRdb re-derived calls from the multiplex PCR reads in MiXCR, one entry per CDR3 protein. The table shows 500,000 to 800,000 distinct CDR3 sequences, with approximately 14% occurring only once. Sequencing used blood. The origin of the receptors is a woman in her 50s with Graves' ophthalmopathy.

This clonotype occurred many times. The genes are TRBV11-2 and TRBJ1-5; tentative D call: TRBD1 (5 bases). The V and J ends lost 3 bases and 4 bases respectively, with 13 bases between them. CDR3 size: 15 residues. Per germline, CDR1 SGHAT and CDR2 FQNNGV. The CDR3 is CASSLGGTVNQPQHF. As DNA, the CDR3 is TGTGCCAGCAGCTTGGGGGGGACGGTGAATCAGCCCCAGCATTTT. Drawing the rest from reference TRBV11-2 and TRBJ1-5, the complete variable domain is EAGVAQSPRYKIIEKRQSVAFWCNPISGHATLYWYQQILGQGPKLLIQFQNNGVVDDSQLPKDRFSAERLKGVDSTLKIQPAKLEDSAVYLCASSLGGTVNQPQHFGDGTRLSIL.

The chain carries TRBV4-3 and TRBJ2-7, with D possibly matching TRBD2 (6 bases). The length of the CDR3 is 14 residues. With 1 base removed from V and 3 bases from J, the gap between germline ends came to 10 bases. Germline V gene sequence: CDR1 LGHNA, CDR2 YSLEER. CDR3 in amino acids: CASSQGGVSYEQYF. CDR3 coding DNA: TGCGCCAGCAGCCAAGGGGGGGTTAGCTACGAGCAGTACTTC.

The genes are TRBV28 and TRBJ2-1; the match to TRBD2 covers 9 bases. The CDR3 sequence is 16 residues long. The germline CDR1 and CDR2 sequences are MDHEN and SYDVKM. V lost 3 bases, J lost 0 bases, and 3 bases stayed unmatched. CDR3 in amino acids: CASSLEGLASYNEQFF. The CDR3 bases are TGTGCCAGCAGTTTGGAGGGACTAGCCTCCTACAATGAGCAGTTCTTC.

This chain connects TRBV20-1 to TRBJ1-5; no definite D call. This CDR3 spans 11 amino acids. Trimming shortened V by 4 bases and J by 4 bases, and 5 bases separated the two germline ends. The germline V gene encodes CDR1 DFQATT and CDR2 SNEGSKA (reference sequence). CDR3 DNA sequence: TGCAGTGCTACGTCAAATCAGCCCCAGCATTTT. It translates to CSATSNQPQHF.

This clonotype appeared a few times. The rearrangement joins TRBV28 to TRBJ2-2; no reliable D call. Deletions cut 5 bases from V and 6 bases from J, with 10 bases between. Germline V gene lookup returns CDR1 MDHEN and CDR2 SYDVKM. This CDR3 comprises 13 residues. The CDR3 loop is CASSHYRAGELFF. The CDR3 nucleotides read TGTGCCAGCAGTCATTACCGGGCCGGGGAGCTGTTTTTT. Filled out from reference TRBV28 and TRBJ2-2, the complete variable domain reads DVKVTQSSRYLVKRTGEKVFLECVQDMDHENMFWYRQDPGLGLRLIYFSYDVKMKEKGDIPEGYSVSREKKERFSLILESASTNQTSMYLCASSHYRAGELFFGEGSRLTVL.

This clonotype was seen more than once but under ten times. This may stem from a read error, because a much larger clone lies one nucleotide away. The chain is built from TRBV7-9 and TRBJ2-5; either TRBD1 or TRBD2 may supply D (5 bases each). The CDR3 runs 15 residues. Per germline, CDR1 SEHNR and CDR2 FQNEAQ (reference sequence). V lost 0 bases and J lost 9, with 17 bases in between. The CDR3 reads CASSLAEQWGRAQYF. The CDR3 nucleotides are TGTGCCAGCAGCTTAGCGGAACAGTGGGGACGGGCCCAGTACTTC.

At least ten counts were recorded for this clonotype. The chain uses TRBV14 and TRBJ1-1; D is uncertain. In germline, CDR1 is SGHDN, CDR2 FVKESK. The CDR3 is 15 residues long. Trimming left V 7 bases short and J 0 bases short, with 15 bases between. CDR3 in DNA: TGTGCCAGCAAATCCTGGAACTCTATGAACACTGAAGCTTTCTTT. Translation gives CASKSWNSMNTEAFF. Using reference TRBV14 and TRBJ1-1 for the parts outside the CDR3, the full variable domain is EAGVTQFPSHSVIEKGQTVTLRCDPISGHDNLYWYRRVMGKEIKFLLHFVKESKQDESGMPNNRFLAERTGGTYSTLKVQPAELEDSGVYFCASKSWNSMNTEAFFGQGTRLTVV.

This clonotype was seen repeatedly, ten times or more. V usage is TRBV18 and J usage is TRBJ2-1; D unresolved. Germline V lookup: CDR1 KGHSH, CDR2 LQKENI. The CDR3 is 13 amino acids. The ends were cut back, 3 bases at V and 8 bases at J, with 11 bases in the middle. The CDR3 is CASSPPSFYEQFF. CDR3 bases: TGTGCCAGCTCACCCCCCTCATTTTATGAGCAGTTCTTC.

This clonotype was seen only a few times. The chain has TRBV27 and TRBJ1-2; D possibly corresponds to TRBD1 (5 bases). Germline CDR1 is MNHEY and CDR2 is SMNVEV (reference sequence). The CDR3 is 13 amino acids. V gave up 5 bases and J gave up 7 bases, with 14 bases separating them. As DNA, the CDR3 is TGTGCCAGCAGTATAAGGGGACTCAGTGGCTACACCTTC. The encoded protein is CASSIRGLSGYTF.

This chain connects TRBV19 to TRBJ2-1, with D maybe TRBD2 (5 bases). The CDR3 length is 14 residues. The V gene's germline CDR1 is LNHDA and CDR2 SQIVND (reference sequence). V gave up 3 bases and J gave up 8 bases, with 14 bases separating them. CDR3 coding DNA: TGTGCCAGTAGTATTGGAGGCTTTAGGGATGAGCAGTTCTTC. Amino acid sequence: CASSIGGFRDEQFF.